The 23 T cell receptor beta chains below were found in one sample sequenced in a study of neurological immune-mediated disorders. TCRdb re-derived calls from the 5' RACE reads in MiXCR, one entry per CDR3 protein. The sample records about 48,000 distinct CDR3 sequences, approximately 10% being singletons. The specimen was PBMCs. Receptors were obtained from a woman between 40 and 50 years old with HTLV-1-associated myelopathy (HAM/TSP).

This clonotype has ten or more counts. J is TRBJ2-5 and V is TRBV5-1; no reliable D call. From germline, CDR1 is SGHRS and CDR2 YFSETQ. There are 14 residues in the CDR3. V gave up 1 base and J gave up 1 base, with 8 bases separating them. The CDR3 spells CASSLSAIQETQYF. In nucleotides, the CDR3 is TGCGCCAGCAGCTTGTCCGCCATCCAAGAGACCCAGTACTTC.

In its sample, this clonotype was seen many times. The chain carries TRBV4-1 and TRBJ1-6, with TRBD1 identical over 8 bases. The germline gives CDR1 MGHRA, CDR2 YSYEKL. Trimming cost V 1 base and J 5 bases; bases outside gene matches: 4. This CDR3 has 16 amino acids. In DNA form, the CDR3 reads TGCGCCAGCAGCCAAGGGGCAGGGGGCGATAATTCACCCCTCCACTTT. Its protein product is CASSQGAGGDNSPLHF.

The rearrangement links TRBV5-1 to TRBJ1-1; 7 bases are a match to TRBD1. Germline lookup yields CDR1 SGHRS and CDR2 YFSETQ. J was trimmed by 0 bases and V by 5 bases; bases with no gene match: 4. This CDR3 is 14 amino acids long. For the CDR3, the DNA is TGCGCCAGCAGGGGAGACAGGGTGAACACTGAAGCTTTCTTT. This sequence encodes CASRGDRVNTEAFF.

Ten or more counts support this clonotype. V usage is TRBV6-2 or TRBV6-3 and J usage is TRBJ2-2; no definite D call. There are 13 residues in the CDR3. In germline, CDR1 is MNHEY, CDR2 SVGEGT. Trimming stripped 5 bases from V and 6 bases from J, with 10 bases between. The CDR3 DNA follows: TGTGCCAGCAGTCCCGGTATAGCCGGGGAGCTGTTTTTT. Translation: CASSPGIAGELFF.

This clonotype was counted between two and nine times. The gene calls are TRBV11-3 and TRBJ2-2, with D perhaps matching TRBD1 (5 bases). Trimming removed 0 bases at V and 2 bases at J, with 13 bases between. The CDR3 runs 17 residues. CDR1 is SGHNT and CDR2 is YENEEA in the germline V gene. In DNA form, the CDR3 reads TGTGCCAGCAGCTTAGATGGGGCAGCGATCAACACCGGGGAGCTGTTTTTT. Encoded protein: CASSLDGAAINTGELFF.

This clonotype has a count of ten or more. This chain uses TRBV29-1 with TRBJ1-2; perhaps TRBD1 as D (6 bases). CDR3 length equals 13 residues. Germline V gene data show CDR1 as SQVTM and CDR2 as ANQGSEA. V was shortened by 0 bases and J by 4 bases, with 9 bases between the two germline ends. The CDR3 region has the DNA TGCAGCGTTGAAGATTGGGGGGCCTATGGCTACACCTTC. This gives the protein CSVEDWGAYGYTF.

This clonotype occurred many times. The chain couples TRBV4-1 to TRBJ1-1; the D gene is possibly TRBD1 (5 bases). Germline V gene data show CDR1 as MGHRA and CDR2 as YSYEKL. The ends were cut back, 5 bases at V and 4 bases at J, with 11 bases in the middle. The CDR3 consists of 13 residues. This CDR3 reads CASSLGTRTEAFF. CDR3 DNA: TGCGCCAGCAGCTTGGGGACCCGCACTGAAGCTTTCTTT.

This clonotype was found many times. The V call is TRBV7-2, the J call TRBJ2-7; D remains ambiguous. From germline, CDR1 is SGHTA and CDR2 FQGNSA. The CDR3 has 14 amino acids. Trimming left V 5 bases short and J 0 bases short, with 11 bases between. CDR3: CASSPHHTSYEQYF. In DNA, the CDR3 is TGTGCCAGCAGCCCCCACCACACCTCCTACGAGCAGTACTTC.

The CDR3 nucleotides are TGTGCCAGCAGCATTCACAGTACCTCCTCCTACAATGAGCAGTTCTTC. Translation gives CASSIHSTSSYNEQFF. This rearrangement joins TRBV7-2 to TRBJ2-1; D uncertain. The CDR3 consists of 16 residues. The ends were cut back, 5 bases at V and 0 bases at J, with 14 bases in the middle. Looked up from germline, CDR1 is SGHTA and CDR2 is FQGNSA.

This clonotype has a count of ten or more. The chain has TRBV6-4 and TRBJ2-1, with D possibly TRBD1 on 6 matching bases. The CDR3 length is 16 residues. V lost 3 bases, J lost 0 bases, and 12 bases lay in between. Germline lookup yields CDR1 MRHNA and CDR2 SNTAGT. CDR3 sequence (DNA): TGTGCCAGCAGTGAATCCGGGACAATCTCCTACAATGAGCAGTTCTTC. Translating gives CASSESGTISYNEQFF.

This clonotype occurred many times. Germline is not matched at one junction end, which may reflect a read error. The J gene is TRBJ2-4, the V gene TRBV7-2; 7 bases align to TRBD1. This CDR3 has 14 residues. Germline V lookup: CDR1 SGHTA, CDR2 FQGNSA. CDR3 region: CANSSRGGENIQYF. CDR3 nucleotides: TGTGCCAACAGCTCTCGAGGGGGCGAGAACATTCAGTACTTC.

This clonotype was counted ten times or more. The chain is built from TRBV3-1 and TRBJ2-2; D not resolved. This CDR3 contains 14 residues. V shed 1 base and J shed 0 bases, with 3 bases lying between them. Germline V gene sequence: CDR1 LGHDT, CDR2 YNNKEL (reference sequence). In DNA form, the CDR3 reads TGTGCCAGCAGCCAAGGGTCGAACACCGGGGAGCTGTTTTTT. Translating gives CASSQGSNTGELFF.

This clonotype has at least ten counts. This sequence joins TRBV7-2 and TRBJ2-3; weak D call: TRBD2 (6 bases). The V end lost 3 bases, the J end lost 5 bases, and 12 bases lay between the germline ends. Germline CDR1 SGHTA, CDR2 FQGNSA. The CDR3 covers 14 residues. For the CDR3, the DNA is TGTGCCAGCAGCTTGTTACTAGCCCAAGATACGCAGTATTTT. Translated, it gives CASSLLLAQDTQYF.

This clonotype showed up many times. This chain links TRBV2 with TRBJ2-7; TRBD2 might be the D (7 bases). The CDR3 runs to 12 residues. V was pared by 3 bases and J by 6 bases, with 9 bases between. Germline V gene data show CDR1 as SNHLY and CDR2 as FYNNEI. The CDR3 loop reads CASSDRGGEQYF. The CDR3, as DNA: TGTGCCAGCAGTGATAGGGGGGGCGAGCAGTACTTC.

This clonotype was seen ten or more times. This chain uses TRBV7-2 with TRBJ2-1, with 13 bases matching TRBD2. Germline loops: CDR1 SGHTA, CDR2 FQGNSA. Germline trimming cut 5 bases from V and 0 bases from J; bases unmatched to any gene: 4. The CDR3 consists of 17 residues. CDR3 region: CASSQTSGRYSYNEQFF. In nucleotides, the CDR3 is TGTGCCAGCAGCCAGACTAGCGGGAGGTACTCCTACAATGAGCAGTTCTTC. The full variable domain, completed using reference TRBV7-2 and TRBJ2-1, is GAGVSQSPSNKVTEKGKDVELRCDPISGHTALYWYRQSLGQGLEFLIYFQGNSAPDKSGLPSDRFSAERTGGSVSTLTIQRTQQEDSAVYLCASSQTSGRYSYNEQFFGPGTRLTVL.

This clonotype was picked up many times. This sequence joins TRBV20-1 and TRBJ2-1, with D unclear. CDR1 is DFQATT and CDR2 is SNEGSKA in the germline V gene (reference sequence). The V end lost 3 bases, the J end lost 7 bases, and 7 bases lay between the germline ends. The CDR3 has 11 amino acids. The DNA of the CDR3 is TGCAGTGCTAGCCGTAGGAATGAGCAGTTCTTC. This gives the protein CSASRRNEQFF.

This clonotype was recorded many times. This chain uses TRBV12-3 or TRBV12-4 with TRBJ2-1; 8 positions match TRBD2. Losses at the gene ends were 3 bases for V and 2 bases for J; bases not matched to a gene: 3. This CDR3 has 15 amino acids. CDR3 nucleotides: TGTGCCAGCAGTTTTAGGCGGGGGGCCTACAATGAGCAGTTCTTC. It yields the protein CASSFRRGAYNEQFF.

This clonotype was seen a handful of times. CDR3 residues: CASIPGPREETQYF. The CDR3 bases are TGCGCCAGCATCCCGGGACCCAGGGAAGAGACCCAGTACTTC. This chain links TRBV5-1 with TRBJ2-5; perhaps D is TRBD1 or TRBD2 (5 bases each). Per the germline V gene, CDR1 is SGHRS and CDR2 is YFSETQ. Trimming took off 6 bases at V and 3 bases at J, with 15 bases between the two ends. CDR3 size: 14 residues.

The chain employs TRBV20-1 and TRBJ2-3; D might be TRBD1 (6 bases). CDR1 is DFQATT and CDR2 is SNEGSKA in the germline V gene (reference sequence). This CDR3 has 14 residues. The V end was cut by 3 bases, the J end by 3 bases, with 13 bases between. The DNA of the CDR3 is TGCAGTGCTAGGCGGGCAGGGGTTACAGATACGCAGTATTTT. This translates into CSARRAGVTDTQYF.

The sample holds many counts of this clonotype. The genes are TRBV7-2 and TRBJ1-1; TRBD1 might be the D (5 bases). Looked up from germline, CDR1 is SGHTA and CDR2 is FQGNSA. This CDR3 region has 15 residues. The V gene lost 6 bases and the J gene lost 3 bases, with 17 bases spanning the gap. CDR3 protein: CASRYTGGGDTEAFF. The CDR3 DNA follows: TGTGCCAGCAGGTATACAGGAGGAGGGGACACTGAAGCTTTCTTT.

This clonotype has ten or more counts. J is TRBJ2-1 and V is TRBV5-5, with D perhaps TRBD1 (5 bases). Per germline, CDR1 SGHKS and CDR2 YYEKEE (reference sequence). The germline V and J ends were trimmed by 2 bases and 5 bases, with 8 bases remaining between them. The CDR3 has 13 amino acids. CDR3 nucleotide sequence: TGTGCCAGCAGCTTATTCAGGGACAATGAGCAGTTCTTC. Its translation: CASSLFRDNEQFF.

This clonotype has ten or more counts. This chain joins TRBV24-1 and TRBJ2-5; perhaps TRBD2 as D (6 bases). This CDR3 has 16 residues. CDR1 and CDR2 (germline): KGHDR, SFDVKD. V was trimmed by 7 bases and J by 2 bases, leaving 19 bases between them. Here the CDR3 DNA reads TGTGCCACCAGCGAAACGTCCGGGACTCGACAAGAGACCCAGTACTTC. Translating it yields CATSETSGTRQETQYF.

This clonotype was recorded at least ten times. The chain joins TRBV19 to TRBJ2-1; TRBD1 matches 9 bases. V dropped 3 bases and J dropped 8; count of bases not matched to a gene: 5. From germline, CDR1 is LNHDA and CDR2 SQIVND (reference sequence). The CDR3 has 14 amino acids. The CDR3 nucleotides are TGTGCCAGTAGTATCTGGGACAGGGACGATGAGCAGTTCTTC. Protein: CASSIWDRDDEQFF. The whole variable domain, filled in from reference TRBV19 and TRBJ2-1, reads DGGITQSPKYLFRKEGQNVTLSCEQNLNHDAMYWYRQDPGQGLRLIYYSQIVNDFQKGDIAEGYSVSREKKESFPLTVTSAQKNPTAFYLCASSIWDRDDEQFFGPGTRLTVL.